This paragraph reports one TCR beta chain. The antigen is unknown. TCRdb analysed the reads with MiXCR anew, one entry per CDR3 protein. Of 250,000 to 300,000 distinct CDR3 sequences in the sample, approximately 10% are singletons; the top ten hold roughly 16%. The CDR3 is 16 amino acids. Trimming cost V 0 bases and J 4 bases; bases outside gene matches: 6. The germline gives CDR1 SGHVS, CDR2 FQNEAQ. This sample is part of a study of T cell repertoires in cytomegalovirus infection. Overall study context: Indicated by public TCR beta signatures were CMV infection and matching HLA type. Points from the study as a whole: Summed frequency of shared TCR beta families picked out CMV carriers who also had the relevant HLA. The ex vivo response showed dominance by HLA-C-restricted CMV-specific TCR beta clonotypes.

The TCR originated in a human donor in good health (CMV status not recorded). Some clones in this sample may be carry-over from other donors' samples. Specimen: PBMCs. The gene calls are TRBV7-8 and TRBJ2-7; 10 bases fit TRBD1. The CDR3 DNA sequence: TGTGCCAGCAGCTTAGCGCCGACAGGGGGCCAGTACGAGCAGTACTTC. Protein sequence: CASSLAPTGGQYEQYF.